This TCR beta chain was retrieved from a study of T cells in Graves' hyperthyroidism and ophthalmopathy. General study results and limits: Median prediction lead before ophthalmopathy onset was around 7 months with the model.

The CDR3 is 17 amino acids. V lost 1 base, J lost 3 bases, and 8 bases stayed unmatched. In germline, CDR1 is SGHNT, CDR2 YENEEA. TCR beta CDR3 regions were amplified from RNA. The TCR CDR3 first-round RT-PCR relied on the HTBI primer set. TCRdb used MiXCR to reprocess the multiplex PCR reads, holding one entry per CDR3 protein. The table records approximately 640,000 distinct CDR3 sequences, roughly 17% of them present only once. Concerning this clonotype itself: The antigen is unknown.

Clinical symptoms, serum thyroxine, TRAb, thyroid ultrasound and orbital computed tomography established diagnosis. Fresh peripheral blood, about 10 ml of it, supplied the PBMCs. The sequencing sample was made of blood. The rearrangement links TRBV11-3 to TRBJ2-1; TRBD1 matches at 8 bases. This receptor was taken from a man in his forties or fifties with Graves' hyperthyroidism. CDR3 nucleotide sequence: TGTGCCAGCAGCTTAGGGTCCGGGACAGGAATCTACAATGAGCAGTTCTTC. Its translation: CASSLGSGTGIYNEQFF.